This T cell receptor (beta chain) came from a study (dated by TCRdb to about 2016). Context from the whole study: The research examined where HIV persistence comes from in people whose immune systems controlled HIV infection without treatment.

The germline V gene supplies CDR1 MNHEY and CDR2 SVGEGT. V lost 6 bases and J lost 4 bases; the stretch between them is 12 bases long. Taken from cysteine to phenylalanine, the CDR3 has 14 residues. Only the CDR3 DNA is retained, 42 bases long and in frame from the first base. Details on this clonotype: There is no known antigen for this receptor. No qualities accompany the bases; no much larger clone lies one base away.

The library was produced with 5' RACE. The listed sequencing device is Illumina HiSeq 2000. The public reads were reanalyzed by TCRdb: fastp trimming at Q25, MiXCR alignment, in-frame beta chains only. Each CDR3 protein appears once, grouped with its most common genes and DNA. The sample table holds 1,500 to 2,000 distinct CDR3 sequences, of which 6% to 8.5% were seen once. Jointly, the top ten make up 10% to 13% of the sample. The clonotype originates from a female donor with HIV. The chain couples TRBV6-2 or TRBV6-3 to TRBJ2-2; D gene: possibly TRBD1, on 5 matching bases. What was sequenced was central memory T cells from blood PBMCs. In the paper's terms, the cell subset or site label means: central memory CD4+ T cells. The sequenced DNA: TGTGCCAGCAGGCACGACAGAATCACCGGGGAGCTGTTTTTT. Translated, it gives CASRHDRITGELFF.